A selection of T cell receptor beta chains follows, all from one sample in a study of blood T cell repertoires in COVID-19. The repertoire was sequenced with immunoSEQ multiplex PCR; TCRdb's copy has only in-frame clones and lacks some. The table records 150,000 or so clones, 80% to 90% of them present only once. Sequences were obtained from peripheral blood. These receptors all come from a human donor in a cohort sampled during active COVID-19. CDR3s include the opening cysteine and the closing phenylalanine or tryptophan. D genes are given only for firm matches. For some rows the clone size is stated as once, few or many, or as a class when expanded; others skip it.

J gene: TRBJ1-3; V gene: TRBV4-1; D gene: .; clone size: .; CDR3 protein: CASSPPGRADSGNTIYF; CDR3 DNA: TGCGCCAGCAGCCCCCCCGGGAGGGCCGACTCTGGAAACACCATATATTTT
J gene: TRBJ2-7; V gene: TRBV6-5; D gene: .; clone size: once; CDR3 protein: CASRISVAYEQYF; CDR3 DNA: TGTGCCAGCAGGATTAGCGTAGCCTACGAGCAGTACTTC
J gene: TRBJ2-7; V gene: TRBV11-3; D gene: .; clone size: .; CDR3 protein: CASSFGQSGEQYF; CDR3 DNA: TGTGCCAGCAGCTTCGGACAGTCCGGCGAGCAGTACTTC
J gene: TRBJ2-3; V gene: TRBV29-1; D gene: TRBD1; clone size: .; CDR3 protein: CSVERTGMDTQYF; CDR3 DNA: TGCAGCGTTGAAAGGACAGGGATGGATACGCAGTATTTT
J gene: TRBJ2-7; V gene: TRBV5-8; D gene: TRBD1; clone size: .; CDR3 protein: CASSRTFTDRGYEQYF; CDR3 DNA: TGTGCCAGCAGCCGAACGTTCACGGACAGGGGCTACGAGCAGTACTTC
J gene: TRBJ1-5; V gene: TRBV2; D gene: TRBD1; clone size: .; CDR3 protein: CASSGGTGGWKPQHF; CDR3 DNA: TGTGCCAGCAGTGGCGGGACAGGGGGCTGGAAGCCCCAGCATTTT
J gene: TRBJ1-1; V gene: TRBV7-2; D gene: .; clone size: .; CDR3 protein: CASSLGGGSSAFF; CDR3 DNA: TGTGCCAGCAGCCTTGGGGGAGGGTCGAGTGCTTTCTTT
J gene: TRBJ1-2; V gene: TRBV19; D gene: .; clone size: .; CDR3 protein: CASRSEGGGYTF; CDR3 DNA: TGTGCCAGCAGATCCGAGGGAGGTGGCTACACCTTC
J gene: TRBJ2-2; V gene: TRBV5-1; D gene: .; clone size: .; CDR3 protein: CASSLGPAGRSGELFF; CDR3 DNA: TGCGCCAGCAGCTTGGGCCCAGCGGGCCGGTCCGGGGAGCTGTTTTTT
J gene: TRBJ1-2; V gene: TRBV28; D gene: .; clone size: .; CDR3 protein: CASSQDRAFNNYGYTF; CDR3 DNA: TGTGCCAGCAGTCAGGACAGAGCCTTTAATAACTATGGCTACACCTTC
J gene: TRBJ2-5; V gene: TRBV4-1; D gene: TRBD2; clone size: .; CDR3 protein: CASSQDRRGGTQYF; CDR3 DNA: TGCGCCAGCAGCCAAGATCGGCGGGGGGGGACCCAGTACTTC
J gene: TRBJ1-2; V gene: TRBV6-5; D gene: TRBD1; clone size: few; CDR3 protein: CASRTGTDGYTF; CDR3 DNA: TGTGCCAGCAGAACCGGGACAGATGGCTACACCTTC
J gene: TRBJ1-2; V gene: TRBV6-5; D gene: TRBD1; clone size: .; CDR3 protein: CASSYWGGQGIRGYTF; CDR3 DNA: TGTGCCAGCAGTTACTGGGGGGGACAGGGGATACGGGGCTACACCTTC
J gene: TRBJ2-3; V gene: TRBV2; D gene: .; clone size: once; CDR3 protein: CASREVADTQYF; CDR3 DNA: TGTGCCAGCAGGGAGGTGGCAGATACGCAGTATTTT
J gene: TRBJ1-2; V gene: TRBV7-2; D gene: TRBD1; clone size: .; CDR3 protein: CASSLAGTVEPINYGYTF; CDR3 DNA: TGTGCCAGCAGCTTGGCCGGGACAGTCGAACCCATTAACTATGGCTACACCTTC
J gene: TRBJ2-7; V gene: TRBV6-1; D gene: .; clone size: .; CDR3 protein: CASSEAGDTDKPYF; CDR3 DNA: TGTGCCAGCAGTGAAGCAGGGGACACCGATAAACCGTACTTC
J gene: TRBJ2-3; V gene: TRBV5-1; D gene: TRBD2; clone size: .; CDR3 protein: CASSRVSGGTSTDTQYF; CDR3 DNA: TGCGCCAGCAGCCGAGTTAGCGGGGGGACTAGCACAGATACGCAGTATTTT
J gene: TRBJ1-4; V gene: TRBV2; D gene: .; clone size: .; CDR3 protein: CASSLQGGDEKLFF; CDR3 DNA: TGTGCCAGCAGTTTACAGGGTGGGGATGAAAAACTGTTTTTT
J gene: TRBJ2-5; V gene: TRBV18; D gene: .; clone size: .; CDR3 protein: CASSRSHPRLQETQYF; CDR3 DNA: TGTGCCAGCTCACGAAGCCACCCGCGGCTACAAGAGACCCAGTACTTC
J gene: TRBJ2-7; V gene: TRBV29-1; D gene: TRBD1; clone size: .; CDR3 protein: CSVDWTGGHEQYF; CDR3 DNA: TGCAGCGTTGATTGGACAGGGGGCCACGAGCAGTACTTC
J gene: TRBJ1-2; V gene: TRBV2; D gene: .; clone size: few; CDR3 protein: CASEEPRDTSNYGYTF; CDR3 DNA: TGTGCCAGCGAAGAACCTCGGGACACAAGTAACTATGGCTACACCTTC
J gene: TRBJ2-3; V gene: TRBV3-1/TRBV3-2; D gene: TRBD2; clone size: .; CDR3 protein: CASSWTSSDTQYF; CDR3 DNA: TGTGCCAGCAGCTGGACTAGTTCCGATACGCAGTATTTT
J gene: TRBJ2-5; V gene: TRBV6-5; D gene: .; clone size: .; CDR3 protein: CASRRAGAREETQYF; CDR3 DNA: TGTGCCAGCAGGAGGGCGGGGGCACGGGAGGAGACCCAGTACTTC
J gene: TRBJ1-1; V gene: TRBV6-5; D gene: .; clone size: .; CDR3 protein: CASRKKGVYTEAFF; CDR3 DNA: TGTGCCAGCAGAAAGAAGGGGGTTTACACTGAAGCTTTCTTT
J gene: TRBJ1-1; V gene: TRBV5-8; D gene: .; clone size: few; CDR3 protein: CASSPPLEGMNTEAFF; CDR3 DNA: TGTGCCAGCAGCCCCCCCTTGGAGGGCATGAACACTGAAGCTTTCTTT
J gene: TRBJ1-2; V gene: TRBV11-2; D gene: TRBD1; clone size: few; CDR3 protein: CASSFWGQGDYGYTF; CDR3 DNA: TGTGCCAGCAGCTTTTGGGGACAGGGGGACTATGGCTACACCTTC
J gene: TRBJ1-2; V gene: TRBV4-2; D gene: .; clone size: .; CDR3 protein: CASSQDKAAGGYGYTF; CDR3 DNA: TGTGCCAGCAGCCAAGATAAGGCAGCGGGCGGCTATGGCTACACCTTC
J gene: TRBJ1-2; V gene: TRBV6-5; D gene: TRBD1; clone size: .; CDR3 protein: CASRYRGGDYGYTF; CDR3 DNA: TGTGCCAGCAGATACAGGGGAGGTGACTATGGCTACACCTTC
J gene: TRBJ1-1; V gene: TRBV2; D gene: TRBD1; clone size: .; CDR3 protein: CASSPDRSNTEAFF; CDR3 DNA: TGTGCCAGCAGCCCGGACAGGTCTAACACTGAAGCTTTCTTT
J gene: TRBJ1-2; V gene: TRBV5-4; D gene: TRBD1; clone size: .; CDR3 protein: CASSLPRQGASGYTF; CDR3 DNA: TGTGCCAGCAGCTTGCCCAGACAGGGGGCGTCTGGCTACACCTTC
J gene: TRBJ1-2; V gene: TRBV27; D gene: .; clone size: .; CDR3 protein: CASSWGLSYGYTF; CDR3 DNA: TGTGCCAGCAGTTGGGGACTCAGCTATGGCTACACCTTC
J gene: TRBJ1-5; V gene: TRBV28; D gene: .; clone size: few; CDR3 protein: CASLEHSNQPQHF; CDR3 DNA: TGTGCCAGCCTAGAACACAGCAATCAGCCCCAGCATTTT
J gene: TRBJ1-5; V gene: TRBV6-5; D gene: .; clone size: .; CDR3 protein: CASSSKTGVNQPQHF; CDR3 DNA: TGTGCCAGCAGTTCCAAAACAGGTGTCAATCAGCCCCAGCATTTT
J gene: TRBJ2-3; V gene: TRBV5-1; D gene: TRBD1; clone size: .; CDR3 protein: CASSFGQGGGPDTQYF; CDR3 DNA: TGCGCCAGCAGTTTCGGACAGGGGGGAGGGCCAGATACGCAGTATTTT
J gene: TRBJ2-3; V gene: TRBV11-2; D gene: .; clone size: .; CDR3 protein: CASSSSTDTQYF; CDR3 DNA: TGTGCCAGCAGCTCAAGCACAGATACGCAGTATTTT
J gene: TRBJ2-2; V gene: TRBV5-1; D gene: .; clone size: .; CDR3 protein: CASSLEPRAIGELFF; CDR3 DNA: TGCGCCAGCAGCTTGGAGCCCAGGGCGATCGGGGAGCTGTTTTTT
J gene: TRBJ2-7; V gene: TRBV29-1; D gene: .; clone size: .; CDR3 protein: CSVEVGGRYEQYF; CDR3 DNA: TGCAGCGTTGAAGTAGGGGGTCGGTACGAGCAGTACTTC
J gene: TRBJ1-6; V gene: TRBV6-2/TRBV6-3; D gene: .; clone size: .; CDR3 protein: CASSFGGRTLHF; CDR3 DNA: TGTGCCAGCAGTTTTGGGGGCAGGACCCTCCACTTT
J gene: TRBJ1-3; V gene: TRBV30; D gene: .; clone size: .; CDR3 protein: CAWSATRHSGNTIYF; CDR3 DNA: TGTGCCTGGAGTGCGACCAGGCATTCTGGAAACACCATATATTTT
J gene: TRBJ1-4; V gene: TRBV13; D gene: TRBD1; clone size: few; CDR3 protein: CASSLGLGVGQVNEKLFF; CDR3 DNA: TGTGCCAGCAGCTTAGGCCTAGGAGTGGGACAGGTTAATGAAAAACTGTTTTTT
J gene: TRBJ1-4; V gene: TRBV19; D gene: .; clone size: .; CDR3 protein: CASSIEGLATNEKLFF; CDR3 DNA: TGTGCCAGTAGTATTGAGGGACTTGCAACTAATGAAAAACTGTTTTTT
J gene: TRBJ2-7; V gene: TRBV10-3; D gene: .; clone size: .; CDR3 protein: CAIRLSGEQYF; CDR3 DNA: TGTGCCATCAGGTTGAGCGGGGAGCAGTACTTC
J gene: TRBJ2-6; V gene: TRBV14; D gene: .; clone size: .; CDR3 protein: CASSRSSGANVLTF; CDR3 DNA: TGTGCCAGCAGCAGGAGCTCTGGGGCCAACGTCCTGACTTTC
J gene: TRBJ1-1; V gene: TRBV28; D gene: .; clone size: .; CDR3 protein: CASSGGKGKNTEAFF; CDR3 DNA: TGTGCCAGCTCTGGGGGCAAGGGGAAGAACACTGAAGCTTTCTTT
J gene: TRBJ2-1; V gene: TRBV7-2; D gene: TRBD2; clone size: .; CDR3 protein: CASSLARLAVSSYNEQFF; CDR3 DNA: TGTGCCAGCAGCTTAGCGCGACTAGCGGTTAGCTCCTACAATGAGCAGTTCTTC